Sequencing of this TCR beta chain was carried out in a study of cytomegalovirus exposure and HLA in healthy donors. Study-wide background: Some 91 million unique TCRs from HLA-typed donors were held in an early release of data. Study observations and caveats: Analysis performed later showed TCR beta chains linked to HLA being more clonally expanded than equally common others. As immune exposure information, only CMV serostatus was available. Earlier results showed most TCR beta V segments being productive about 87% or about 30% of the time.

V was clipped by 6 bases and J by 0 bases, with 6 bases between them. This CDR3 comprises 14 residues. The V gene's germline CDR1 is SGHTA and CDR2 FQGNSA. PCR primers comprised 60 Vbeta and 13 Jbeta primers. TCRdb keeps only in-frame clones here, not all; method: immunoSEQ multiplex PCR. The sample has roughly 90,000 clones, about 80% seen once; the top ten hold approximately 7.9%. In the case of this clone: Its target is not known.

The sequenced sample was PBMCs. This clonotype was obtained from a man younger than 40 in good health and CMV-seronegative. This sequence joins TRBV7-2 and TRBJ1-6; D is uncertain. DNA of the CDR3: TGTGCCAGCAGGACGGGCTCCTATAATTCACCCCTCCACTTT. As protein: CASRTGSYNSPLHF. Variable domain in full (rest from reference TRBV7-2 and TRBJ1-6): GAGVSQSPSNKVTEKGKDVELRCDPISGHTALYWYRQSLGQGLEFLIYFQGNSAPDKSGLPSDRFSAERTGGSVSTLTIQRTQQEDSAVYLCASRTGSYNSPLHFGNGTRLTVT.